The next 21 T cell receptor beta chains were all read from a single sample in a study of T cell responses to AZD1222 COVID-19 vaccine. Some clones are missing from TCRdb's copy, which holds only in-frame ones; the method was immunoSEQ multiplex PCR. The data hold 130,000 or so clones, with 88% observed a single time. Sequenced material: peripheral blood, taken 28 days after the second AZD1222 dose. The source of these receptors is an adult who received the AZD1222 COVID-19 vaccine.

The chain joins TRBV7-6 to TRBJ2-2; 7 nucleotides match TRBD1. The CDR3 is 15 amino acids. V was clipped by 4 bases and J by 2 bases; unmatched bases: 4. From germline, CDR1 is SGHVS and CDR2 FNYEAQ. The CDR3: CASSSQGTNTGELFF. For the CDR3, the DNA is TGTGCCAGCAGCTCACAGGGGACCAACACCGGGGAGCTGTTTTTT.

The chain carries TRBV7-9 and TRBJ2-5, with no clear D. The CDR3 is 11 residues long. Looked up from germline, CDR1 is SEHNR and CDR2 is FQNEAQ (reference sequence). The V and J ends lost 3 bases and 5 bases respectively, with 4 bases between them. CDR3 loop: CASSFYETQYF. CDR3 bases: TGTGCCAGCAGCTTCTATGAGACCCAGTACTTC.

V gene TRBV7-2 combines with J gene TRBJ1-1; a weak D match, TRBD1 (5 bases). The V end was cut by 4 bases, the J end by 1 base, with 10 bases between. Per germline, CDR1 SGHTA and CDR2 FQGNSA. This CDR3 comprises 14 residues. The CDR3 nucleotides read TGTGCCAGCAGCTCTTGGGGGGGGAACACTGAAGCTTTCTTT. It yields the protein CASSSWGGNTEAFF.

This chain links TRBV11-3 with TRBJ2-2; D not certain. V lost 7 bases to trimming and J lost 3 bases, with 9 bases between them. The CDR3 sequence is 13 residues long. Germline V lookup: CDR1 SGHNT, CDR2 YENEEA. CDR3 residues: CASTPWDTGELFF. In DNA form, the CDR3 reads TGTGCCAGCACCCCTTGGGACACCGGGGAGCTGTTTTTT.

V usage is TRBV28 and J usage is TRBJ2-1; D is possibly TRBD2 (5 bases). Germline CDR1 is MDHEN and CDR2 is SYDVKM. This CDR3 spans 16 amino acids. V shed 8 bases and J shed 4 bases, with 21 bases lying between them. The CDR3, as DNA: TGTGCCAGCCCACCCGTCGCGCCGAGCGGATACAATGAGCAGTTCTTC. This gives the protein CASPPVAPSGYNEQFF.

J is TRBJ2-3 and V is TRBV5-6; TRBD1 aligns across 10 bases. CDR1 is SGHDT, CDR2 YYEEEE, per germline. Trimming at V came to 4 bases and at J to 4 bases, leaving 6 bases not matched to a gene. The CDR3 contains 15 residues. CDR3 residues: CASSLGQGKPDTQYF. CDR3 nucleotides: TGTGCCAGCAGCCTGGGACAGGGGAAGCCAGATACGCAGTATTTT.

This clone was observed once. The chain is built from TRBV3-1 (or the pseudogene TRBV3-2) and TRBJ2-2; the D is unclear. Germline loops: CDR1 LGHDT, CDR2 YNNKEL (reference sequence). This CDR3 contains 15 residues. The V and J ends lost 1 base and 5 bases respectively, with 11 bases between them. The CDR3 DNA reads TGTGCCAGCAGCCAAGTCGTGAGAGGAACCGGGGAGCTGTTTTTT. Residues: CASSQVVRGTGELFF.

The rearrangement uses TRBV7-2 and TRBJ1-4, with a weak D call TRBD1 (6 bases). Germline V lookup: CDR1 SGHTA, CDR2 FQGNSA. Deletions cut 6 bases from V and 7 bases from J, with 12 bases between. The CDR3 is 13 amino acids. DNA of the CDR3: TGTGCCAGCAGACTAGGGGGAGGTGAAAAACTGTTTTTT. It encodes CASRLGGGEKLFF.

The genes are TRBV28 and TRBJ1-1, with 7 bases lining up with TRBD1. Germline trimming cut 6 bases from V and 0 bases from J; bases unmatched to any gene: 7. The CDR3 covers 15 residues. Germline lookup yields CDR1 MDHEN and CDR2 SYDVKM. CDR3 in amino acids: CASRAPGTVNTEAFF. DNA of the CDR3: TGTGCCAGCAGGGCCCCCGGGACAGTGAACACTGAAGCTTTCTTT.

This sequence joins TRBV6-5 and TRBJ2-7; tentatively, D is TRBD2 (6 bases). This CDR3 is 12 amino acids long. Germline CDR1 reads MNHEY; CDR2 reads SVGAGI. V lost 7 bases and J lost 1, with 8 bases in between. CDR3 nucleotides: TGTGCCAGCAAGGAGGGGTCCTACGAGCAGTACTTC. It yields the protein CASKEGSYEQYF.

CDR3 in amino acids: CASSGGQGNQPQHF. DNA of the CDR3: TGTGCCAGCAGCGGCGGACAGGGCAATCAGCCCCAGCATTTT. The rearrangement joins TRBV9 to TRBJ1-5; TRBD1 agrees at 7 bases. The V gene's germline CDR1 is SGDLS and CDR2 YYNGEE. CDR3 length equals 14 residues. V was pared by 3 bases and J by 2 bases, with 2 bases of the junction left unmatched.

Concerning this clone: A junction boundary mismatches the germline segment, possibly from a read error. The gene calls are TRBV7-7 and TRBJ2-1, with D possibly being TRBD1 or TRBD2 (5 bases each). CDR3 size: 13 residues. Germline CDR1 SSHAT, CDR2 FNYEAQ (reference sequence). DNA of the CDR3: TGTGCTAGCAGCTTGAGAAGGGGAGATGAGCAGTTCTTC. Protein sequence: CASSLRRGDEQFF.

The chain carries TRBV2 and TRBJ2-1; the match to TRBD2 covers 10 bases. The CDR3 extends over 15 amino acids. J lost 2 bases, V lost 6 bases, and 4 bases had no gene match. Germline CDR1 reads SNHLY; CDR2 reads FYNNEI. CDR3 DNA sequence: TGTGCCAGCAGAACCGGGACTAGCGCCTACAATGAGCAGTTCTTC. It yields the protein CASRTGTSAYNEQFF.

This clone was found once. The V and J genes are TRBV7-9 and TRBJ1-2; 7 bases map to TRBD1. The V gene end was trimmed by 4 bases and the J gene end by 6 bases; junction bases not matched to a gene: 17. The CDR3 loop spans 17 amino acids. The V gene's germline CDR1 is SEHNR and CDR2 FQNEAQ (reference sequence). The CDR3 loop reads CASSSTPTGATLNGYTF. The CDR3 nucleotides read TGTGCCAGCAGCTCAACACCCACAGGGGCCACGTTGAATGGCTACACCTTC.

The gene calls are TRBV2 and TRBJ1-5; a weak D match, TRBD1 (6 bases). V was clipped by 5 bases and J by 5 bases, with 13 bases between them. Germline CDR1 and CDR2: SNHLY and FYNNEI. This CDR3 region has 14 residues. The CDR3, as DNA: TGTGCCAGCAGTATTGAGGGGGGCTATCAGCCCCAGCATTTT. It is translated as CASSIEGGYQPQHF.

The chain carries TRBV5-1 and TRBJ2-1, with 12 bases identical to TRBD1. Per the germline V gene, CDR1 is SGHRS and CDR2 is YFSETQ. The CDR3 sequence is 18 residues long. V was pared by 3 bases and J by 5 bases, with 12 bases of the junction left unmatched. CDR3 amino acids: CASSSGTGTGGSDNEQFF. In nucleotides, the CDR3 is TGCGCCAGCAGCTCTGGTACGGGGACAGGGGGCTCGGACAATGAGCAGTTCTTC.

Comment on this clone: The same CDR3 can be traced to other DNA sequences in this sample. V gene TRBV6-5 combines with J gene TRBJ1-2; D remains ambiguous. CDR3 size: 12 residues. V was trimmed by 2 bases and J by 8 bases, leaving 9 bases between them. Germline V CDR1 and CDR2: MNHEY, SVGAGI. Here the CDR3 DNA reads TGTGCCAGCAGTTACAGTAATTCCGGCTACACCTTC. Its protein product is CASSYSNSGYTF.

This clone was seen just once. The gene calls are TRBV19 and TRBJ1-4; TRBD1 matches 9 bases. V gave up 5 bases and J gave up 0 bases; unmatched junction bases: 10. Germline CDR1 reads LNHDA; CDR2 reads SQIVND (reference sequence). The CDR3 runs 18 residues. In DNA, the CDR3 is TGTGCCAGTAGTCTCCGAGGGACAGGGCTTGCAACTAATGAAAAACTGTTTTTT. As protein: CASSLRGTGLATNEKLFF.

The CDR3 spells CATSREAGGDQPQHF. DNA for the CDR3: TGTGCCACCAGCAGGGAGGCAGGGGGCGATCAGCCCCAGCATTTT. The V gene is TRBV15, the J gene TRBJ1-5; 8 bases match TRBD1. Germline V gene data show CDR1 as LNHNV and CDR2 as YYDKDF (reference sequence). This CDR3 spans 15 amino acids. V shed 3 bases, J shed 5 bases, and the junction held 6 bases outside the gene matches. The complete variable domain, with remaining parts taken from reference TRBV15 and TRBJ1-5, reads DAMVIQNPRYQVTQFGKPVTLSCSQTLNHNVMYWYQQKSSQAPKLLFHYYDKDFNNEADTPDNFQSRRPNTSFCFLDIRSPGLGDTAMYLCATSREAGGDQPQHFGDGTRLSIL.

This chain links TRBV6-5 with TRBJ1-1, with D perhaps matching TRBD1 (5 bases). The germline V gene has CDR1 MNHEY and CDR2 SVGAGI. Trimming pared 7 bases from V and 4 bases from J, leaving 13 bases between. This CDR3 contains 13 residues. The CDR3 DNA reads TGTGCCAGCACCATGTATGGGGGCACTGAAGCTTTCTTT. As protein: CASTMYGGTEAFF.

The genes are TRBV5-1 and TRBJ1-3, with a tentative D call TRBD1 (5 bases). There are 13 residues in the CDR3. Germline CDR1 reads SGHRS; CDR2 reads YFSETQ. V lost 0 bases and J lost 7, with 8 bases in between. The CDR3: CASSLGGENTIYF. CDR3 DNA sequence: TGCGCCAGCAGCTTGGGAGGGGAGAACACCATATATTTT. The full variable domain, with the rest looked up from reference TRBV5-1 and TRBJ1-3, is KAGVTQTPRYLIKTRGQQVTLSCSPISGHRSVSWYQQTPGQGLQFLFEYFSETQRNKGNFPGRFSGRQFSNSRSEMNVSTLELGDSALYLCASSLGGENTIYFGEGSWLTVV.